These 24 T cell receptor beta chains share one sample of origin, sequenced in a study of identical twins. TCRdb called the 5' RACE reads again in MiXCR, with one record for every CDR3 protein. This repertoire shows fewer than 900,000 distinct CDR3 sequences, 15% to 20% found once; its top ten account for 10% to 15%. The data also belong to a second study, concerning T cells expressing NK-cell markers.

The specimen was PBMCs. These receptors all stem from a woman between 18 and 29 years old in good health.

V is TRBV6-2 or TRBV6-3 and J is TRBJ2-1; 9 bases agree with TRBD2. The germline V gene has CDR1 MNHEY and CDR2 SVGEGT. The V gene end was trimmed by 6 bases and the J gene end by 7 bases; junction bases not matched to a gene: 13. There are 16 residues in the CDR3. The CDR3 protein is CASSPHGTAGGNEQFF. The CDR3 nucleotides read TGTGCCAGCAGCCCCCATGGAACAGCGGGAGGTAATGAGCAGTTCTTC.

This clonotype is a singleton in its sample. This chain joins TRBV20-1 and TRBJ2-2; no clear D gene. The V end lost 5 bases, the J end lost 1 base, and 17 bases lay between the germline ends. Per the germline V gene, CDR1 is DFQATT and CDR2 is SNEGSKA (reference sequence). The CDR3 spans 16 residues. The CDR3 reads CSARRASRQNTGELFF. The CDR3 DNA sequence: TGCAGTGCTCGCCGGGCCTCACGCCAGAACACCGGGGAGCTGTTTTTT.

This clonotype has only one observation. Sequence at one end of the junction differs from germline and may be a read error. The chain links TRBV5-6 to TRBJ2-7, with TRBD1 identical over 8 bases. CDR1 and CDR2 from the germline V gene are SGHDT and YYEEEE. This CDR3 is built from 15 residues. CDR3 nucleotides: TGCGCCAGCAGCAACGGACAGGGATCAGCGCGCGAGCAGTACTTC. It is translated as CASSNGQGSAREQYF.

A note on this clonotype: At one of its ends the junction is not consistent with the germline gene, which may arise from a read error. The rearrangement joins TRBV7-2 to TRBJ2-2, with D possibly matching TRBD1 (5 bases). Germline V lookup: CDR1 SGHTA, CDR2 FQGNSA. The length of the CDR3 is 14 residues. The CDR3 coding sequence is TGTGCCAGCAGCTTATCCCCTCTCAGTGGGGCGCTGTTTTTT. Protein product: CASSLSPLSGALFF. The whole variable domain, filled in from reference TRBV7-2 and TRBJ2-2, reads GAGVSQSPSNKVTEKGKDVELRCDPISGHTALYWYRQSLGQGLEFLIYFQGNSAPDKSGLPSDRFSAERTGGSVSTLTIQRTQQEDSAVYLCASSLSPLSGALFFGEGSRLTVL.

The chain couples TRBV30 to TRBJ2-1, with D uncertain. V was shortened by 3 bases and J by 7 bases, with 10 bases between the two germline ends. The CDR3 contains 12 residues. The V gene's germline CDR1 is GTSNPN and CDR2 SVGIG (reference sequence). The CDR3 bases are TGTGCCTGGAGCAGGAAAGCAAATGAGCAGTTCTTC. It codes for CAWSRKANEQFF.

This clonotype was detected ten times or more. V is TRBV6-1 and J is TRBJ1-6; perhaps TRBD1 as D (5 bases). The CDR3 sequence is 13 residues long. V was pared by 5 bases and J by 8 bases, with 10 bases between. Germline CDR1 is MNHNS and CDR2 is SASEGT. CDR3 protein: CASSRDGDSPLHF. The CDR3 DNA is TGTGCCAGCAGTCGGGACGGAGATTCACCCCTCCACTTT.

This clonotype occurred many times. At one of its ends the junction is not consistent with the germline gene, which may arise from a read error. This rearrangement joins TRBV12-3 or TRBV12-4 to TRBJ2-1; 9 bases map to TRBD2. The CDR3 consists of 16 residues. The CDR3 DNA reads as TGTGCCAGCAGTATAGCGGGAGATTTCTCCTACAATGAGCAGTTCTTC. Its translation is CASSIAGDFSYNEQFF.

V usage is TRBV20-1 and J usage is TRBJ2-1; D is undetermined. The CDR3 length is 12 residues. V was pared by 5 bases and J by 1 base, with 6 bases between. CDR1 is DFQATT, CDR2 SNEGSKA, per germline (reference sequence). This chain's CDR3 is CSAPKSYNEQFF. The DNA for the CDR3 is TGCAGTGCTCCTAAGTCCTACAATGAGCAGTTCTTC.

This chain links TRBV12-3 or TRBV12-4 with TRBJ2-1; 13 bases are a match to TRBD2. Trimming cost V 2 bases and J 1 base; bases outside gene matches: 5. The CDR3 runs 18 residues. The CDR3 protein is CASSLYETSGRSYNEQFF. The CDR3 coding sequence is TGTGCCAGCAGTTTATATGAGACTAGCGGGAGGTCCTACAATGAGCAGTTCTTC.

Only a few counts were recorded for this clonotype. This chain links TRBV12-3 or TRBV12-4 with TRBJ2-1; D remains ambiguous. The CDR3 is 12 residues long. The V end lost 3 bases, the J end lost 8 bases, and 8 bases lay between the germline ends. The CDR3 is CASSFTQHEQFF. The CDR3 coding sequence is TGTGCCAGCAGTTTCACCCAGCATGAGCAGTTCTTC.

The chain employs TRBV29-1 and TRBJ2-2; D might be TRBD2 (6 bases). Germline-derived CDR1 and CDR2 are SQVTM and ANQGSEA. The CDR3 is 14 amino acids. Between the trimmed V and J ends, which lost 6 bases and 0 bases, there was a span of 11 bases. The CDR3 coding sequence is TGCAGCGTGGCGGGGCACGCGAACACCGGGGAGCTGTTTTTT. Its translation is CSVAGHANTGELFF.

This rearrangement joins TRBV20-1 to TRBJ2-3; 10 bases agree with TRBD2. The CDR3 is made up of 17 amino acids. The V segment lost 3 bases and the J segment 3 bases; nucleotides outside the gene matches: 12. The germline gives CDR1 DFQATT, CDR2 SNEGSKA (reference sequence). The DNA of the CDR3 is TGCAGTGCTAGTCGACCTAGCGGGAGAGGGGGAACAGATACGCAGTATTTT. This gives the protein CSASRPSGRGGTDTQYF.

This clonotype has just a few counts. The chain has TRBV12-3 or TRBV12-4 and TRBJ2-7; D is perhaps TRBD1 (6 bases). CDR3 size: 13 residues. The V gene lost 6 bases and the J gene lost 3 bases, with 12 bases spanning the gap. The CDR3 bases are TGTGCCAGCAGCCAGACAGGTGGCTACGAGCAGTACTTC. Encoded protein: CASSQTGGYEQYF.

The DNA of the CDR3 is TGTGCCTGGAGTGTTTTCGGCGGGAGGAATTTCAATGAGCAGTTCTTC. Its protein product is CAWSVFGGRNFNEQFF. The rearrangement uses TRBV30 and TRBJ2-1; 8 bases agree with TRBD2. Trimming took 0 bases from V and 6 from J; bases not matched to a gene: 10. CDR1 and CDR2 from the germline V gene are GTSNPN and SVGIG (reference sequence). This CDR3 is 16 amino acids long.

The rearrangement joins TRBV9 to TRBJ1-4; the D is unclear. Germline V gene sequence: CDR1 SGDLS, CDR2 YYNGEE. Trimming shortened V by 1 base and J by 2 bases, and 9 bases separated the two germline ends. This CDR3 is 15 amino acids long. CDR3 amino acids: CASSVQTATNEKLFF. For the CDR3, the DNA is TGTGCCAGCAGCGTACAAACAGCCACTAATGAAAAACTGTTTTTT. Combining the CDR3 with reference TRBV9 and TRBJ1-4 gives the whole variable domain DSGVTQTPKHLITATGQRVTLRCSPRSGDLSVYWYQQSLDQGLQFLIQYYNGEERAKGNILERFSAQQFPDLHSELNLSSLELGDSALYFCASSVQTATNEKLFFGSGTQLSVL.

V usage is TRBV6-2 or TRBV6-3 and J usage is TRBJ2-1; 11 bases align to TRBD2. CDR1 is MNHEY, CDR2 SVGEGT, per germline. The CDR3 runs to 14 residues. With 6 bases clipped from V and 6 bases from J, the junction kept 4 bases outside the gene matches. This CDR3 is CASSYGLAGNEQFF. The DNA of the CDR3 is TGTGCCAGCAGCTACGGACTAGCGGGCAATGAGCAGTTCTTC.

This chain uses TRBV5-1 with TRBJ2-7, with 8 nucleotides matching TRBD1. The CDR3 sequence is 13 residues long. Germline V lookup: CDR1 SGHRS, CDR2 YFSETQ. V gave up 4 bases and J gave up 5 bases; unmatched junction bases: 5. The CDR3 spells CASSGQGVDEQYF. Written as DNA, the CDR3 is TGCGCCAGCAGCGGACAGGGAGTTGACGAGCAGTACTTC.

This rearrangement joins TRBV24-1 to TRBJ2-6, with D unresolved. CDR1 is KGHDR and CDR2 is SFDVKD in the germline V gene. The CDR3 has 14 amino acids. Trimming shortened V by 8 bases and J by 1 base, and 8 bases separated the two germline ends. The CDR3 DNA is TGTGCCACCAACCCTCCTTCTGGGGCCAACGTCCTGACTTTC. It encodes CATNPPSGANVLTF.

Only a few counts were recorded for this clonotype. The chain carries TRBV29-1 and TRBJ2-1, with 7 bases matching TRBD2. The CDR3 spans 16 residues. Germline V gives CDR1 SQVTM, CDR2 ANQGSEA. Trimming removed 3 bases from V and 0 bases from J; junction bases left unmatched: 8. CDR3 DNA sequence: TGCAGCGTTGACCATAGCGGGTCTAGCTCCTACAATGAGCAGTTCTTC. The encoded protein is CSVDHSGSSSYNEQFF.

This clonotype was seen a few times. The rearrangement uses TRBV15 and TRBJ2-4, with D possibly matching TRBD2 (5 bases). CDR3 size: 15 residues. CDR1 LNHNV and CDR2 YYDKDF come from the germline V gene (reference sequence). Deletions cut 0 bases from V and 7 bases from J, with 13 bases between. For the CDR3, the DNA is TGTGCCACCAGCAGAGAGACGGGGATGGTCAACATTCAGTACTTC. It specifies CATSRETGMVNIQYF. The full variable domain, rest sourced from reference TRBV15 and TRBJ2-4, is DAMVIQNPRYQVTQFGKPVTLSCSQTLNHNVMYWYQQKSSQAPKLLFHYYDKDFNNEADTPDNFQSRRPNTSFCFLDIRSPGLGDTAMYLCATSRETGMVNIQYFGAGTRLSVL.

DNA of the CDR3: TGTGCCAGCAGTTACTCCGGGACTAGCGGGGATACAGATACGCAGTATTTT. Its translation: CASSYSGTSGDTDTQYF. The chain combines TRBV6-5 with TRBJ2-3; 13 nucleotides line up with TRBD2. The V segment lost 0 bases and the J segment 3 bases; nucleotides outside the gene matches: 3. The germline V gene has CDR1 MNHEY and CDR2 SVGAGI. The CDR3 runs to 17 residues.

The chain has TRBV5-5 and TRBJ1-4; 7 nucleotides agree with TRBD1. V lost 4 bases, J lost 7 bases, and 4 bases stayed unmatched. The CDR3 sequence is 13 residues long. In germline, CDR1 is SGHKS, CDR2 YYEKEE (reference sequence). Here the CDR3 DNA reads TGTGCCAGCAGCGGGACAGACGGTGAAAAACTGTTTTTT. It is translated as CASSGTDGEKLFF.

This clonotype was counted only a few times. The chain uses TRBV2 and TRBJ2-7, with D uncertain. From germline, CDR1 is SNHLY and CDR2 FYNNEI. This CDR3 comprises 14 residues. V was shortened by 3 bases and J by 3 bases, with 12 bases between the two germline ends. The CDR3 reads CASSDQGWDYEQYF. CDR3 sequence (DNA): TGTGCCAGCAGTGATCAAGGTTGGGACTACGAGCAGTACTTC.

The chain is built from TRBV12-3 or TRBV12-4 and TRBJ2-7; no firm D call. The length of the CDR3 is 15 residues. V was trimmed by 1 base and J by 0 bases, leaving 10 bases between them. Here the CDR3 reads CASSLGGKASYEQYF. In DNA, the CDR3 is TGTGCCAGCAGTTTAGGTGGGAAAGCCTCCTACGAGCAGTACTTC.